These 23 T cell receptor beta chains came from one sample sequenced in a study of T cell responses to AZD1222 COVID-19 vaccine. Clones were read by immunoSEQ multiplex PCR, and TCRdb kept only the in-frame ones, dropping some. The sample has about 180,000 clones; over 90% are singletons. The material sequenced was peripheral blood, taken 28 days after the second AZD1222 dose. Receptor source: an adult who received the AZD1222 COVID-19 vaccine.

This clone was seen a handful of times. The rearrangement links TRBV6-2 or TRBV6-3 to TRBJ1-5; possible D gene TRBD1, 6 bases. Germline CDR1 MNHEY, CDR2 SVGEGT. V was cut by 5 bases and J by 5 bases, with 10 bases left in between. This CDR3 region has 13 residues. In DNA, the CDR3 is TGTGCCAGCAGTCGGACAGTACATCAGCCCCAGCATTTT. Translation gives CASSRTVHQPQHF.

V and J are TRBV30 and TRBJ1-1; the match to TRBD1 covers 10 bases. From germline, CDR1 is GTSNPN and CDR2 SVGIG (reference sequence). This CDR3 region has 14 residues. The V segment lost 1 base and the J segment 10 bases; nucleotides outside the gene matches: 9. Here the CDR3 reads CAWSAGQGTVGAFF. In DNA form, the CDR3 reads TGTGCCTGGAGTGCGGGACAGGGGACAGTGGGAGCTTTCTTT.

The J gene is TRBJ2-5, the V gene TRBV19, with D maybe TRBD1 (5 bases). Germline loops: CDR1 LNHDA, CDR2 SQIVND (reference sequence). Trimming took 5 bases from V and 1 from J, leaving 11 bases between them. The CDR3 consists of 14 residues. The CDR3 sequence: CASSPRTLQETQYF. The CDR3 DNA sequence: TGTGCCAGTAGTCCACGGACACTCCAAGAGACCCAGTACTTC.

The J gene is TRBJ1-2, the V gene TRBV5-1; tentative D call: TRBD1 (6 bases). V lost 0 bases and J 4 bases, leaving 13 bases between the germline ends. CDR1 SGHRS and CDR2 YFSETQ come from the germline V gene. CDR3 size: 15 residues. CDR3 DNA sequence: TGCGCCAGCAGCTTGGAAGGGGGGCCCCTCTATGGCTACACCTTC. This codes for CASSLEGGPLYGYTF.

The chain uses TRBV19 and TRBJ1-2, with TRBD1 identical over 11 bases. The CDR3 sequence is 17 residues long. J gave up 3 bases and V 5 bases, and 11 bases lay outside the gene matches. Germline V gene data show CDR1 as LNHDA and CDR2 as SQIVND (reference sequence). The CDR3 reads CASSLTWTGGKDYGYTF. CDR3 nucleotides: TGTGCCAGTAGTCTTACTTGGACAGGGGGCAAGGACTATGGCTACACCTTC.

V gene TRBV6-5 combines with J gene TRBJ1-5, with D hard to call. Looked up from germline, CDR1 is MNHEY and CDR2 is SVGAGI. The V and J ends lost 7 bases and 2 bases respectively, with 9 bases between them. This CDR3 spans 13 amino acids. In DNA form, the CDR3 reads TGTGCCAGCACCCCGGCAGGCAATCAGCCCCAGCATTTT. Translating it yields CASTPAGNQPQHF.

The DNA of the CDR3 is TGTGCCAGCAGCAAATCTCCTGTGGGGGGGACAGCGAACACCGGGGAGCTGTTTTTT. Translation: CASSKSPVGGTANTGELFF. V is TRBV21-1 and J is TRBJ2-2. TRBV21-1 represents a pseudogene. CDR3 length equals 19 residues.

The chain uses TRBV15 and TRBJ2-5; unclear D gene. Germline V CDR1 and CDR2: LNHNV, YYDKDF (reference sequence). This CDR3 region has 15 residues. Trimming removed 0 bases at V and 5 bases at J, with 13 bases between. The CDR3 sequence is CATSRDQAGWETQYF. DNA of the CDR3: TGTGCCACCAGCAGAGATCAAGCAGGTTGGGAGACCCAGTACTTC.

The chain employs TRBV27 and TRBJ2-7; D is unresolved. CDR3 size: 15 residues. Germline loops: CDR1 MNHEY, CDR2 SMNVEV (reference sequence). V lost 5 bases and J lost 0, with 14 bases in between. CDR3 in amino acids: CASSTTPDRSYEQYF. The CDR3 region has the DNA TGTGCCAGCAGTACAACCCCGGACCGCTCCTACGAGCAGTACTTC.

The chain uses TRBV30 and TRBJ1-2; D gene unclear. The CDR3 covers 13 residues. The V gene lost 0 bases and the J gene lost 4 bases, with 9 bases spanning the gap. The germline V gene encodes CDR1 GTSNPN and CDR2 SVGIG (reference sequence). This CDR3 reads CAWSVVGSYGYTF. The CDR3 DNA sequence: TGTGCCTGGAGTGTCGTGGGGAGCTATGGCTACACCTTC.

This chain connects TRBV30 to TRBJ2-6, with D possibly being TRBD1 (5 bases). V dropped 2 bases and J dropped 1 base, with 9 bases sitting between them. CDR3 length: 15 residues. Germline-derived CDR1 and CDR2 are GTSNPN and SVGIG (reference sequence). Written as DNA, the CDR3 is TGTGCCTGGAGTAAGGGGCTATCTGGGGCCAACGTCCTGACTTTC. Translating it yields CAWSKGLSGANVLTF. The variable domain in full, with the rest retrieved from reference TRBV30 and TRBJ2-6, is SQTIHQWPATLVQPVGSPLSLECTVEGTSNPNLYWYRQAAGRGLQLLFYSVGIGQISSEVPQNLSASRPQDRQFILSSKKLLLSDSGFYLCAWSKGLSGANVLTFGAGSRLTVL.

The rearrangement joins TRBV9 to TRBJ1-1; TRBD1 might be the D (5 bases). Germline CDR1 SGDLS, CDR2 YYNGEE. V was shortened by 3 bases and J by 1 base, with 13 bases between the two germline ends. This CDR3 region has 15 residues. CDR3 bases: TGTGCCAGCAGCGGAACGGGACGGGGGAACACTGAAGCTTTCTTT. Its protein product is CASSGTGRGNTEAFF.

The chain uses TRBV6-5 and TRBJ2-3; possibly TRBD1 for D (7 bases). CDR3 length: 16 amino acids. CDR1 is MNHEY and CDR2 is SVGAGI in the germline V gene. The V end lost 2 bases, the J end lost 3 bases, and 15 bases lay between the germline ends. The CDR3 DNA reads TGTGCCAGCAGTTACGTCCAGGGGGGCTCGACAGATACGCAGTATTTT. This translates into CASSYVQGGSTDTQYF.

The rearrangement links TRBV10-3 to TRBJ2-7; TRBD2 aligns across 10 bases. The germline V gene encodes CDR1 ENHRY and CDR2 SYGVKD. Trimming took 7 bases from V and 6 from J; bases not matched to a gene: 12. This CDR3 contains 15 residues. DNA of the CDR3: TGTGCCATCACTAGCAGACTAGCGGGTCTCGGCGAGCAGTACTTC. It encodes CAITSRLAGLGEQYF.

This chain's CDR3 is CASSQDHWDYGYTF. DNA for the CDR3: TGCGCCAGCAGCCAAGATCACTGGGACTATGGCTACACCTTC. The gene calls are TRBV4-1 and TRBJ1-2; no firm D call. Trimming pared 0 bases from V and 3 bases from J, leaving 8 bases between. This CDR3 is 14 amino acids long. Germline lookup yields CDR1 MGHRA and CDR2 YSYEKL.

V is TRBV30 and J is TRBJ2-3; D is perhaps TRBD1 (6 bases). The CDR3 has 13 residues. The germline gives CDR1 GTSNPN, CDR2 SVGIG (reference sequence). V lost 2 bases and J 5 bases, leaving 11 bases between the germline ends. The CDR3 sequence: CAWSRWGQDTQYF. CDR3 in DNA: TGTGCCTGGAGTCGATGGGGGCAAGATACGCAGTATTTT.

The V and J genes are TRBV10-2 and TRBJ2-7; D not certain. Per the germline V gene, CDR1 is WSHSY and CDR2 is SAAADI. Trimming removed 3 bases from V and 7 bases from J, with 7 bases in between. The CDR3 loop spans 11 amino acids. The CDR3 is CASSEGWEQYF. The DNA for the CDR3 is TGCGCCAGCAGTGAAGGGTGGGAGCAGTACTTC.

This chain connects TRBV11-1 to TRBJ1-1; the D gene is possibly TRBD1 (5 bases). The germline V gene encodes CDR1 SGHAT and CDR2 FQDESV (reference sequence). The CDR3 extends over 14 amino acids. The V end was cut by 1 base, the J end by 1 base, with 7 bases between. The CDR3 bases are TGTGCCAGCAGCTTAGTTCAGGGGAACACTGAAGCTTTCTTT. Its translation: CASSLVQGNTEAFF.

Of note for this clone: Other nucleotide sequences in the sample specify the same CDR3. The chain combines TRBV7-3 with TRBJ2-3; D is undetermined. The ends were cut back, 5 bases at V and 4 bases at J, with 10 bases in the middle. Germline V lookup: CDR1 SGHTA, CDR2 FQGTGA. There are 13 residues in the CDR3. The CDR3 region has the DNA TGTGCCAGCAGCCTTCTTTTTTCAGATACGCAGTATTTT. It yields the protein CASSLLFSDTQYF.

This clone appeared a few times. The chain recombines TRBV19 with TRBJ1-6; D call uncertain. Looked up from germline, CDR1 is LNHDA and CDR2 is SQIVND (reference sequence). Trimming took 5 bases from V and 0 from J, leaving 11 bases between them. CDR3 size: 16 residues. The DNA for the CDR3 is TGTGCCAGTAGTCCGGTCAAGAGCTCCTATAATTCACCCCTCCACTTT. This translates into CASSPVKSSYNSPLHF.

DNA for the CDR3: TGTGCCAGCAGCGCGCAAAGCGGGAGCGTCAGCGGGGAGCTGTTTTTT. This codes for CASSAQSGSVSGELFF. The gene calls are TRBV9 and TRBJ2-2, with 8 bases fitting TRBD2. The trim removed 3 bases at V and 7 bases at J, leaving 11 bases unmatched. CDR3 length: 16 amino acids. Germline loops: CDR1 SGDLS, CDR2 YYNGEE.

On this clone itself: The junction shows a germline mismatch at one end, possibly a read error. The chain is built from TRBV2 and TRBJ2-2, with TRBD1 matching 8 bases. Germline V CDR1 and CDR2: SNHLY, FYNNEI. The CDR3 spans 16 residues. CDR3 nucleotides: TGTGCCAGCACTGAAGCGGACAGGGCGAACACCGGGGAGCTGTTTTTT. Protein: CASTEADRANTGELFF.

V is TRBV7-8 and J is TRBJ1-3; weak D call: TRBD1 (6 bases). Germline V lookup: CDR1 SGHVS, CDR2 FQNEAQ. This CDR3 is 15 amino acids long. Trimming shortened V by 5 bases and J by 1 base, and 12 bases separated the two germline ends. CDR3 DNA sequence: TGTGCCAGCAGCCTCTACAGGGTGTCTGGAAACACCATATATTTT. The encoded protein is CASSLYRVSGNTIYF.